This passage covers 26 T cell receptor beta chains from one sample sequenced in a study of coeliac disease. Libraries were prepared by immunoSEQ multiplex PCR; TCRdb keeps only in-frame clonotypes and omits some of them. The data hold 1,500 or so clones, with about 67% observed a single time. Sequencing was done on a sample of intraepithelial lymphocytes from the gut. These receptor sequences come from a woman between 50 and 59 years old with celiac disease on a gluten-free diet.

This clone turned up a few times. The rearrangement joins TRBV6-5 to TRBJ2-2, with 9 bases aligning to TRBD2. V lost 2 bases and J lost 7; bases outside the gene matches: 8. The CDR3 covers 16 residues. CDR1 and CDR2 (germline): MNHEY, SVGAGI. CDR3 loop: CASSYGAGGVHGELFF. DNA of the CDR3: TGTGCCAGCAGTTACGGTGCGGGGGGGGTTCACGGGGAGCTGTTTTTT.

The J gene is TRBJ2-4, the V gene TRBV6-4; 7 bases are shared with TRBD1. This CDR3 spans 14 amino acids. In germline, CDR1 is MRHNA, CDR2 SNTAGT. J was trimmed by 1 base and V by 6 bases; bases with no gene match: 3. CDR3 bases: TGTGCCAGCAGAAGCAGGGGGGCCAAAAACATTCAGTACTTC. This gives the protein CASRSRGAKNIQYF.

This clone was recorded only once. V and J are TRBV28 and TRBJ1-1; D gene unclear. There are 14 residues in the CDR3. In germline, CDR1 is MDHEN, CDR2 SYDVKM. V was trimmed by 3 bases and J by 7 bases, leaving 15 bases between them. The CDR3 loop reads CASSLRGNGVEAFF. DNA of the CDR3: TGTGCCAGCAGTTTGAGAGGGAACGGGGTTGAAGCTTTCTTT.

The V gene is TRBV5-1, the J gene TRBJ2-2; the match to TRBD1 covers 7 bases. Germline CDR1 SGHRS, CDR2 YFSETQ. Losses at the gene ends were 2 bases for V and 7 bases for J; bases not matched to a gene: 2. The CDR3 spans 13 residues. The CDR3 DNA reads as TGCGCCAGCAGCTTACAGGGGAGCGGGGAGCTGTTTTTT. Translated, it gives CASSLQGSGELFF.

Of note for this clone: Relative to the germline gene, one junction end is altered; a read error may explain this. The V gene is TRBV5-1, the J gene TRBJ2-7, with TRBD1 as a possible D gene (6 bases). Per germline, CDR1 SGHRS and CDR2 YFSETQ. The CDR3 is 14 residues long. This CDR3 reads CASSLDSLTSEQYF. CDR3 sequence (DNA): TGTGCCAGCAGCTTGGACAGTCTGACCTCCGAGCAGTACTTC.

This clone came up a few times. The V gene is TRBV28, the J gene TRBJ2-5, with D tentatively TRBD2 (6 bases). The V end lost 7 bases, the J end lost 3 bases, and 18 bases lay between the germline ends. Germline V gene lookup returns CDR1 MDHEN and CDR2 SYDVKM. The CDR3 consists of 15 residues. In nucleotides, the CDR3 is TGTGCCAGCAAGGTAAACTCAGGGAGGAAAGAGACCCAGTACTTC. Translating it yields CASKVNSGRKETQYF.

The V and J genes are TRBV15 and TRBJ1-5; 9 positions agree with TRBD1. This CDR3 has 16 amino acids. Germline values: CDR1 LNHNV, CDR2 YYDKDF (reference sequence). V was pared by 2 bases and J by 7 bases, with 9 bases of the junction left unmatched. The chain's CDR3 is CATSRTGQGRGQPQHF. CDR3 nucleotide sequence: TGTGCCACCAGCAGAACAGGACAGGGGAGAGGCCAGCCCCAGCATTTT.

The V call is TRBV9, the J call TRBJ1-1, with D perhaps matching TRBD1 (5 bases). V lost 3 bases to trimming and J lost 2 bases, with 8 bases between them. The CDR3 is 13 residues long. In germline, CDR1 is SGDLS, CDR2 YYNGEE. In nucleotides, the CDR3 is TGTGCCAGCAGCGGACAGTTAAACACTGAAGCTTTCTTT. It codes for CASSGQLNTEAFF.

The rearrangement joins TRBV15 to TRBJ2-5, with 13 positions matching TRBD2. CDR3 size: 17 residues. CDR1 LNHNV and CDR2 YYDKDF come from the germline V gene (reference sequence). The trim removed 2 bases at V and 1 base at J, leaving 4 bases unmatched. CDR3 loop: CATSRPRTSGGQETQYF. For the CDR3, the DNA is TGTGCCACCAGCAGACCTAGGACTAGCGGGGGCCAAGAGACCCAGTACTTC.

This clone was recorded once. The rearrangement links TRBV14 to TRBJ2-1; 8 bases match TRBD2. V dropped 0 bases and J dropped 0; count of bases not matched to a gene: 16. CDR1 and CDR2 (germline): SGHDN, FVKESK. This CDR3 is 21 amino acids long. The CDR3 DNA follows: TGTGCCAGCAGCCAAGATCGGCGGAACCGAATAGCGGGAAGCTCCTACAATGAGCAGTTCTTC. Protein: CASSQDRRNRIAGSSYNEQFF.

The chain employs TRBV7-2 and TRBJ1-5, with TRBD1 matching 8 bases. CDR3 length: 17 residues. Germline CDR1 and CDR2: SGHTA and FQGNSA. After removal of 5 bases from V and 2 bases from J, the junction contained 11 bases not matched to a gene. CDR3 coding DNA: TGTGCCAGCAGCCCTCGGACAGGGAATTTGGGCAATCAGCCCCAGCATTTT. It specifies CASSPRTGNLGNQPQHF.

This clone was seen a handful of times. The V gene is TRBV6-6, the J gene TRBJ2-3; 9 bases are a match to TRBD2. Trimming at V came to 6 bases and at J to 0 bases, leaving 7 bases not matched to a gene. CDR1 is MNHNY, CDR2 SVGAGI, per germline (reference sequence). This CDR3 comprises 16 residues. CDR3 DNA: TGTGCCAGCAGCCGACAGCGGGGGGTGAGCACAGATACGCAGTATTTT. It is translated as CASSRQRGVSTDTQYF.

The chain joins TRBV7-9 to TRBJ2-7; D is undetermined. Trimming removed 1 base from V and 0 bases from J, with 10 bases in between. The CDR3 sequence is 15 residues long. Germline CDR1 reads SEHNR; CDR2 reads FQNEAQ (reference sequence). CDR3: CASSLEGYYSYEQYF. Written as DNA, the CDR3 is TGTGCCAGCAGCTTAGAAGGTTACTACTCCTACGAGCAGTACTTC.

This clone has only a few counts. The rearrangement uses TRBV5-1 and TRBJ1-4; 8 bases line up with TRBD1. Germline loops: CDR1 SGHRS, CDR2 YFSETQ. The junction had 4 bases not matched to a gene; V was cut back by 6 bases and J by 0 bases. This CDR3 comprises 15 residues. CDR3 residues: CASKTQGATNEKLFF. In nucleotides, the CDR3 is TGCGCCAGCAAGACACAGGGGGCAACTAATGAAAAACTGTTTTTT. The full variable domain, with the rest looked up from reference TRBV5-1 and TRBJ1-4, is KAGVTQTPRYLIKTRGQQVTLSCSPISGHRSVSWYQQTPGQGLQFLFEYFSETQRNKGNFPGRFSGRQFSNSRSEMNVSTLELGDSALYLCASKTQGATNEKLFFGSGTQLSVL.

The chain couples TRBV10-2 to TRBJ2-3; 12 bases match TRBD1. The J segment lost 6 bases and the V segment lost 8 bases, leaving 3 bases of the junction unmatched. The CDR3 spans 13 residues. The V gene's germline CDR1 is WSHSY and CDR2 SAAADI. In DNA form, the CDR3 reads TGCGCCAGCTGGGACAGGGGGCGGGATACGCAGTATTTT. Translated, it gives CASWDRGRDTQYF.

This chain connects TRBV6-6 to TRBJ2-7, with D maybe TRBD1 (6 bases). This CDR3 has 16 residues. Per germline, CDR1 MNHNY and CDR2 SVGAGI (reference sequence). V was clipped by 4 bases and J by 0 bases, with 16 bases between them. The CDR3 DNA follows: TGTGCCAGCAGTTCGTTTCAAGCAGGGGTCTCCTACGAGCAGTACTTC. Translated: CASSSFQAGVSYEQYF.

This clone was seen only once. The rearrangement uses TRBV5-1 and TRBJ2-3, with 8 bases aligning to TRBD2. The CDR3 spans 16 residues. J gave up 2 bases and V 0 bases, and 5 bases lay outside the gene matches. In germline, CDR1 is SGHRS, CDR2 YFSETQ. CDR3 region: CASSLVSGADTDTQYF. The CDR3 coding sequence is TGCGCCAGCAGCTTGGTTAGCGGGGCCGACACAGATACGCAGTATTTT.

The V call is TRBV29-1, the J call TRBJ1-1, with unresolved D. The CDR3 totals 12 residues. V lost 3 bases and J lost 0, with 5 bases in between. CDR1 SQVTM and CDR2 ANQGSEA come from the germline V gene. The CDR3 DNA reads as TGCAGCGTTGAGGGCCTGAACACTGAAGCTTTCTTT. This codes for CSVEGLNTEAFF. Looking up the rest from reference TRBV29-1 and TRBJ1-1 gives the full variable domain: SAVISQKPSRDICQRGTSLTIQCQVDSQVTMMFWYRQQPGQSLTLIATANQGSEATYESGFVIDKFPISRPNLTFSTLTVSNMSPEDSSIYLCSVEGLNTEAFFGQGTRLTVV.

This clone was seen a few times. The chain joins TRBV4-3 to TRBJ2-7, with TRBD2 matching 7 bases. V shed 1 base, J shed 5 bases, and the junction held 5 bases outside the gene matches. This CDR3 spans 14 amino acids. Per the germline V gene, CDR1 is LGHNA and CDR2 is YSLEER. The CDR3 sequence is CASSQGTGGNEQYF. For the CDR3, the DNA is TGCGCCAGCAGCCAAGGAACGGGGGGTAACGAGCAGTACTTC.

The chain is built from TRBV5-1 and TRBJ1-6, with D possibly being TRBD1 (5 bases). V dropped 0 bases and J dropped 6 bases, with 10 bases sitting between them. The CDR3 has 15 residues. Germline loops: CDR1 SGHRS, CDR2 YFSETQ. The CDR3 DNA reads TGCGCCAGCAGCTTGGACAGGCCGCGTAATTCACCCCTCCACTTT. This translates into CASSLDRPRNSPLHF.

The V gene is TRBV2, the J gene TRBJ1-2, with 7 bases that match TRBD1. V dropped 6 bases and J dropped 4; count of bases not matched to a gene: 2. The CDR3 runs to 12 residues. The germline CDR1 and CDR2 sequences are SNHLY and FYNNEI. CDR3 amino acids: CASRGQPYGYTF. CDR3 in DNA: TGTGCCAGCAGGGGACAGCCCTATGGCTACACCTTC.

The V gene is TRBV6-9, the J gene TRBJ2-3; D not certain. The CDR3 runs to 12 residues. The germline V gene encodes CDR1 MNHGY and CDR2 SVAAGI. Trimming took 9 bases from V and 6 from J, leaving 13 bases between them. CDR3 DNA: TGTGCCAGTCGCAGTGGCTTGGATACGCAGTATTTT. Protein sequence: CASRSGLDTQYF.

This clone was detected a few times. The chain has TRBV11-2 and TRBJ1-1; D call uncertain. Germline V gene data show CDR1 as SGHAT and CDR2 as FQNNGV. V lost 4 bases and J lost 3, with 12 bases in between. The CDR3 has 14 residues. The CDR3 DNA is TGTGCCAGCAGCTCAACCGTACGGGACACTGAAGCTTTCTTT. Protein sequence: CASSSTVRDTEAFF. Together with reference TRBV11-2 and TRBJ1-1, the CDR3 gives the full variable domain: EAGVAQSPRYKIIEKRQSVAFWCNPISGHATLYWYQQILGQGPKLLIQFQNNGVVDDSQLPKDRFSAERLKGVDSTLKIQPAKLEDSAVYLCASSSTVRDTEAFFGQGTRLTVV.

The chain is built from TRBV28 and TRBJ1-2; a weak D match, TRBD1 (5 bases). Germline loops: CDR1 MDHEN, CDR2 SYDVKM. The ends were cut back, 6 bases at V and 3 bases at J, with 14 bases in the middle. This CDR3 has 14 residues. The CDR3 loop reads CASRPPGKYYGYTF. Written as DNA, the CDR3 is TGTGCCAGCAGGCCGCCAGGGAAGTACTATGGCTACACCTTC.

This clone was found a few times. This rearrangement joins TRBV5-4 to TRBJ2-7; D gene ambiguous. The length of the CDR3 is 14 residues. Germline V lookup: CDR1 SGHNT, CDR2 YYREEE (reference sequence). V lost 0 bases and J 6 bases, leaving 13 bases between the germline ends. CDR3 sequence reads: CASSLDSLTSEQYF. In nucleotides, the CDR3 is TGTGCCAGCAGCTTGGACAGTCTGACCTCCGAGCAGTACTTC. Combining the CDR3 with reference TRBV5-4 and TRBJ2-7 gives the whole variable domain ETGVTQSPTHLIKTRGQQVTLRCSSQSGHNTVSWYQQALGQGPQFIFQYYREEENGRGNFPPRFSGLQFPNYSSELNVNALELDDSALYLCASSLDSLTSEQYFGPGTRLTVT.

V gene TRBV9 combines with J gene TRBJ2-1, with D unresolved. The CDR3 runs to 14 residues. CDR1 is SGDLS and CDR2 is YYNGEE in the germline V gene. Trimming removed 0 bases from V and 5 bases from J, with 9 bases in between. The CDR3 protein is CASSVDSRNNEQFF. CDR3 nucleotide sequence: TGTGCCAGCAGCGTAGACTCAAGAAACAATGAGCAGTTCTTC.